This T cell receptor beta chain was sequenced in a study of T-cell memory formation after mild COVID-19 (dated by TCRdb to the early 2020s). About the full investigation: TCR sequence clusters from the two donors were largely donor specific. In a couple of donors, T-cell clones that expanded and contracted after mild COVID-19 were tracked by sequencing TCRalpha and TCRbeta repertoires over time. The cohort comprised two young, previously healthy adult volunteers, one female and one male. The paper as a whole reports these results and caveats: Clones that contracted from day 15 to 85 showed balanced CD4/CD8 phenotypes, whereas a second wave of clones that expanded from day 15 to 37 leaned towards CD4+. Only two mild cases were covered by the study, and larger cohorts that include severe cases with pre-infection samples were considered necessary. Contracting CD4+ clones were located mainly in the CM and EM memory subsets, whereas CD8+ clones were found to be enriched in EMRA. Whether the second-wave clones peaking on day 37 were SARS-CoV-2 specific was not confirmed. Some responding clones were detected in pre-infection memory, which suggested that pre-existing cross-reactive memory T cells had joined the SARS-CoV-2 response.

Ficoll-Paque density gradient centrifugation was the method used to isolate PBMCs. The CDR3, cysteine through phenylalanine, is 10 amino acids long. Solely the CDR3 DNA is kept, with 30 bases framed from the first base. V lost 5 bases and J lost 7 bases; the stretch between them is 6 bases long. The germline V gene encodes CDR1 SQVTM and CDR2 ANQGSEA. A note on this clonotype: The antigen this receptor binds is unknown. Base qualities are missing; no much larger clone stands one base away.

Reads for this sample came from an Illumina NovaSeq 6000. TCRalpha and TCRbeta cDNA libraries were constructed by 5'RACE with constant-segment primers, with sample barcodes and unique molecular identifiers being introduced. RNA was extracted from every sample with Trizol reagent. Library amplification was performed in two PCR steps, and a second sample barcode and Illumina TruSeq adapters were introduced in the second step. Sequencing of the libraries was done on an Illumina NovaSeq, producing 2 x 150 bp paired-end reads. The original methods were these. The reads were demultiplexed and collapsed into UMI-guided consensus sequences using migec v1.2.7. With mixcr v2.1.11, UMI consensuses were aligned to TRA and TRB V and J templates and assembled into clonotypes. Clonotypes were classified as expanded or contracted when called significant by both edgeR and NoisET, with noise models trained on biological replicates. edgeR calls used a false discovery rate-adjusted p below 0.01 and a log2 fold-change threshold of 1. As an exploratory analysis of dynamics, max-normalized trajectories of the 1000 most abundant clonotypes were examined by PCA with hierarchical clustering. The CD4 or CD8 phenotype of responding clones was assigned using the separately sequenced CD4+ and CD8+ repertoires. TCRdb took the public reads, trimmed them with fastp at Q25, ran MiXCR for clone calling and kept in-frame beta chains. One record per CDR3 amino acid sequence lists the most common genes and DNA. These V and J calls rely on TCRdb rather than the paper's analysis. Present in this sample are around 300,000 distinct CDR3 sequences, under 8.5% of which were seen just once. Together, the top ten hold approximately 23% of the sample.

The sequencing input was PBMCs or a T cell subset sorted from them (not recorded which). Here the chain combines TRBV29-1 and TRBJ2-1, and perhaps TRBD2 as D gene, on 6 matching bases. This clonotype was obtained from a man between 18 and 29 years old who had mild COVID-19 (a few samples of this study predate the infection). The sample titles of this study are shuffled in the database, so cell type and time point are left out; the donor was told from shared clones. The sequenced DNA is TGCAGCGTTCGGGGGAATGAGCAGTTCTTC. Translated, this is CSVRGNEQFF.